These 29 T cell receptor beta chains were sequenced from one sample in a study of blood T cell repertoires in COVID-19. Generated by immunoSEQ multiplex PCR, the TCRdb table keeps only in-frame clones and is missing some. The profile shows hundreds of thousands of clones, more than 75% of them singletons. The sequenced sample was PBMCs or T cells enriched from blood (not recorded which). All receptors come from an older woman in a cohort exposed to, infected with or recovered from COVID-19 (not recorded which).

Worth noting for this clone: The same CDR3 is also encoded by other DNA sequences in this sample. The rearrangement joins TRBV19 to TRBJ1-5, with D uncertain. The germline CDR1 and CDR2 sequences are LNHDA and SQIVND (reference sequence). The CDR3 length is 13 residues. The V and J ends lost 1 base and 3 bases respectively, with 4 bases between them. CDR3 nucleotides: TGTGCCAGTAGTATAGGGGCCAATCAGCCCCAGCATTTT. Translation: CASSIGANQPQHF.

This clone occurred once. This chain uses TRBV28 with TRBJ1-2, with TRBD1 matching over 9 bases. With V trimmed by 3 bases and J by 4 bases, 6 bases remained unmatched. The CDR3 runs to 15 residues. Germline values: CDR1 MDHEN, CDR2 SYDVKM. The CDR3 nucleotides read TGTGCCAGCAGTTTCCCTCCGGGACAGGGCTATGGCTACACCTTC. Translation: CASSFPPGQGYGYTF.

CDR3: CASRIGTETSPLHF. The DNA of the CDR3 is TGTGCCAGCAGGATAGGGACAGAGACTTCACCCCTCCACTTT. V usage is TRBV2 and J usage is TRBJ1-6, with 7 positions matching TRBD1. The trim removed 6 bases at V and 9 bases at J, leaving 8 bases unmatched. Germline assignment: CDR1 SNHLY and CDR2 FYNNEI. CDR3 length: 14 amino acids.

The chain joins TRBV19 to TRBJ2-5; 10 nucleotides agree with TRBD1. Trimming at V came to 3 bases and at J to 4 bases, leaving 11 bases not matched to a gene. CDR3 length: 17 residues. The germline gives CDR1 LNHDA, CDR2 SQIVND (reference sequence). CDR3 amino acids: CASSMDRNRDRGETQYF. The CDR3 DNA reads as TGTGCCAGTAGTATGGACAGAAACCGGGACAGGGGAGAGACCCAGTACTTC.

The chain employs TRBV2 and TRBJ2-1; 9 nucleotides match TRBD2. Germline V gene lookup returns CDR1 SNHLY and CDR2 FYNNEI. After removal of 6 bases from V and 8 bases from J, the junction contained 8 bases not matched to a gene. This CDR3 is built from 14 residues. The CDR3 sequence is CASSLSGSRYEQFF. The CDR3 nucleotides read TGTGCCAGCAGCCTTAGCGGGAGTAGATATGAGCAGTTCTTC.

The chain couples TRBV5-1 to TRBJ2-3, with 9 bases matching TRBD2. The germline V gene encodes CDR1 SGHRS and CDR2 YFSETQ. CDR3 size: 20 residues. V was pared by 7 bases and J by 1 base, with 22 bases of the junction left unmatched. The CDR3, as DNA: TGCGCCAGCCAAGGGGTATTCGTGGCGGGAGGGAGGGCCCGCACAGATACGCAGTATTTT. This codes for CASQGVFVAGGRARTDTQYF.

This clone turned up a few times. The V gene is TRBV5-4, the J gene TRBJ2-7, with TRBD1 identical over 12 bases. The V segment lost 4 bases and the J segment 6 bases; nucleotides outside the gene matches: 8. Germline V CDR1 and CDR2: SGHNT, YYREEE (reference sequence). The CDR3 sequence is 15 residues long. The chain's CDR3 is CASSPGTGGAGEQYF. The CDR3 bases are TGTGCCAGCAGCCCCGGGACAGGGGGCGCGGGCGAGCAGTACTTC. The entire variable domain, with the rest obtained from reference TRBV5-4 and TRBJ2-7, is as follows: ETGVTQSPTHLIKTRGQQVTLRCSSQSGHNTVSWYQQALGQGPQFIFQYYREEENGRGNFPPRFSGLQFPNYSSELNVNALELDDSALYLCASSPGTGGAGEQYFGPGTRLTVT.

V usage is TRBV28 and J usage is TRBJ2-5; 11 nucleotides match TRBD2. V lost 5 bases to trimming and J lost 1 base; unmatched junction nucleotides: 9. Germline assignment: CDR1 MDHEN and CDR2 SYDVKM. The CDR3 runs 17 residues. Here the CDR3 DNA reads TGTGCCAGCAGTGACCTCACTGGGACTAGCGGCCAAGAGACCCAGTACTTC. Translation: CASSDLTGTSGQETQYF.

This chain links TRBV4-2 with TRBJ2-5; a weak D match, TRBD2 (5 bases). This CDR3 has 16 amino acids. Germline CDR1 and CDR2: LGHNA and YNFKEQ. V dropped 0 bases and J dropped 2 bases, with 13 bases sitting between them. The CDR3 spells CASSQDRGSGQETQYF. The CDR3 coding sequence is TGTGCCAGCAGCCAAGATCGGGGAAGCGGACAAGAGACCCAGTACTTC.

For this clone: A read error may produce the germline difference seen at one junction end. This chain connects TRBV15 to TRBJ1-1; no clear D. CDR1 and CDR2 (germline): LNHNV, YYDKDF (reference sequence). CDR3 length: 14 amino acids. As DNA, the CDR3 is TGTGCCACCGGCAGCTGGGGAGGCCACACTGAAGCTTTCTTT. This encodes CATGSWGGHTEAFF.

This chain uses TRBV2 with TRBJ1-1; D unclear. Deletions cut 1 base from V and 2 bases from J, with 8 bases between. CDR3 length: 14 amino acids. Looked up from germline, CDR1 is SNHLY and CDR2 is FYNNEI. The CDR3 is CASSEVRSNTEAFF. Written as DNA, the CDR3 is TGTGCCAGCAGTGAAGTCCGTTCTAACACTGAAGCTTTCTTT.

The chain recombines TRBV23-1 with TRBJ1-5; the D gene is possibly TRBD1 (6 bases). TRBV23-1 is assigned to the ORF class and has an uncertain function. The length of the CDR3 is 17 residues. V shed 6 bases and J shed 1 base, with 19 bases lying between them. Here the CDR3 reads CASSARGIEKSNQPQHF. The CDR3 nucleotides read TGCGCCAGCAGCGCGAGGGGGATTGAGAAGAGCAATCAGCCCCAGCATTTT.

The V call is TRBV7-2, the J call TRBJ1-2; no reliable D call. The CDR3 runs 13 residues. The V gene lost 3 bases and the J gene lost 6 bases, with 11 bases spanning the gap. Per germline, CDR1 SGHTA and CDR2 FQGNSA. The CDR3 DNA reads TGTGCCAGCAGCTTTCCCGGGAGAAATGGCTACACCTTC. Translated, it gives CASSFPGRNGYTF.

This chain links TRBV5-1 with TRBJ1-6; weak D call: TRBD1 (5 bases). CDR3 length: 13 amino acids. V was clipped by 6 bases and J by 7 bases, with 11 bases between them. CDR1 and CDR2 (germline): SGHRS, YFSETQ. CDR3 sequence (DNA): TGCGCCAGCAATGGGGAGGGGAATTCACCCCTCCACTTT. Translation gives CASNGEGNSPLHF.

The rearrangement joins TRBV30 to TRBJ1-3, with unresolved D. V lost 8 bases and J 4 bases, leaving 6 bases between the germline ends. Germline V gives CDR1 GTSNPN, CDR2 SVGIG (reference sequence). The CDR3 is 10 residues long. This CDR3 reads CALEGNTIYF. The CDR3 region has the DNA TGTGCCCTTGAGGGAAACACCATATATTTT.

The rearrangement links TRBV7-2 to TRBJ1-5, with D possibly being TRBD1 (5 bases). Trimming left V 3 bases short and J 1 base short, with 10 bases between. There are 15 residues in the CDR3. The germline V gene has CDR1 SGHTA and CDR2 FQGNSA. The CDR3 coding sequence is TGTGCCAGCAGCTTCTCGAGACAGAGCAATCAGCCCCAGCATTTT. It encodes CASSFSRQSNQPQHF.

There are many counts of this clone. The chain uses TRBV28 and TRBJ1-1; D is uncertain. The germline V gene has CDR1 MDHEN and CDR2 SYDVKM. V was pared by 7 bases and J by 4 bases, with 10 bases between. The CDR3 spans 12 residues. CDR3 protein: CASNLASTEAFF. DNA of the CDR3: TGTGCCAGCAACCTCGCTAGCACTGAAGCTTTCTTT.

The chain carries TRBV10-3 and TRBJ2-7, with D perhaps matching TRBD2 (5 bases). V was shortened by 4 bases and J by 3 bases, with 10 bases between the two germline ends. Germline V lookup: CDR1 ENHRY, CDR2 SYGVKD. The CDR3 has 13 amino acids. DNA of the CDR3: TGTGCCATCAGTGTGGTGACTAACTACGAGCAGTACTTC. This codes for CAISVVTNYEQYF.

This clone was observed a handful of times. The chain joins TRBV7-2 to TRBJ2-7; 7 bases agree with TRBD2. V dropped 2 bases and J dropped 3; count of bases not matched to a gene: 1. The CDR3 totals 13 residues. Germline V CDR1 and CDR2: SGHTA, FQGNSA. The DNA for the CDR3 is TGTGCCAGCAGCTTAAGCGGGGTCTACGAGCAGTACTTC. Translation: CASSLSGVYEQYF.

Only one count was recorded for this clone. The CDR3: CASSLAGSAYNEQFF. CDR3 coding DNA: TGTGCCAGCAGCCTAGCGGGATCGGCCTACAATGAGCAGTTCTTC. The chain employs TRBV5-6 and TRBJ2-1, with 9 bases that match TRBD2. The CDR3 loop spans 15 amino acids. CDR1 and CDR2 (germline): SGHDT, YYEEEE. V trimming: 4 bases; J trimming: 2 bases; junction bases outside the gene matches: 4. The full variable domain, with the rest looked up from reference TRBV5-6 and TRBJ2-1, is DAGVTQSPTHLIKTRGQQVTLRCSPKSGHDTVSWYQQALGQGPQFIFQYYEEEERQRGNFPDRFSGHQFPNYSSELNVNALLLGDSALYLCASSLAGSAYNEQFFGPGTRLTVL.

This sequence joins TRBV30 and TRBJ1-1; D is undetermined. This CDR3 has 11 amino acids. Germline loops: CDR1 GTSNPN, CDR2 SVGIG (reference sequence). Trimming pared 3 bases from V and 5 bases from J, leaving 7 bases between. CDR3 sequence: CAWRSRTEAFF. Here the CDR3 DNA reads TGTGCCTGGAGATCACGGACTGAAGCTTTCTTT.

V usage is TRBV9 and J usage is TRBJ2-6, with no clear D. Trimming stripped 1 base from V and 0 bases from J, with 2 bases between. The CDR3 length is 14 residues. CDR1 and CDR2 from the germline V gene are SGDLS and YYNGEE. The CDR3 DNA is TGTGCCAGCAGCGTACGCTCTGGGGCCAACGTCCTGACTTTC. Translation: CASSVRSGANVLTF.

V usage is TRBV5-1 and J usage is TRBJ2-5; 8 bases agree with TRBD2. Germline V gene sequence: CDR1 SGHRS, CDR2 YFSETQ. After removal of 3 bases from V and 3 bases from J, the junction contained 7 bases not matched to a gene. The CDR3 sequence is 15 residues long. For the CDR3, the DNA is TGCGCCAGCAGCTCGGGACTAGTCGGAGAAGAGACCCAGTACTTC. Translation gives CASSSGLVGEETQYF.

The rearrangement joins TRBV5-6 to TRBJ2-1, with D possibly being TRBD2 (7 bases). CDR3 size: 14 residues. V was clipped by 0 bases and J by 11 bases, with 15 bases between them. Germline V gene data show CDR1 as SGHDT and CDR2 as YYEEEE. CDR3 nucleotides: TGTGCCAGCAGCTTGGCTTCGGCGGGGGCTAAGCAGTTCTTC. As protein: CASSLASAGAKQFF.

The rearrangement links TRBV18 to TRBJ2-7; D not certain. The CDR3 contains 13 residues. The ends were cut back, 6 bases at V and 2 bases at J, with 11 bases in the middle. Per the germline V gene, CDR1 is KGHSH and CDR2 is LQKENI. The CDR3 nucleotides are TGTGCCAGCTCGTTAGGAGAAACCTACGAGCAGTACTTC. Translating gives CASSLGETYEQYF. The whole variable domain, remainder taken from reference TRBV18 and TRBJ2-7, is NAGVMQNPRHLVRRRGQEARLRCSPMKGHSHVYWYRQLPEEGLKFMVYLQKENIIDESGMPKERFSAEFPKEGPSILRIQQVVRGDSAAYFCASSLGETYEQYFGPGTRLTVT.

Worth noting for this clone: The sample contains more than one DNA sequence encoding this CDR3. The chain carries TRBV2 and TRBJ1-2; 9 bases are a match to TRBD1. Trimming took 6 bases from V and 4 from J; bases not matched to a gene: 3. The CDR3 sequence is 13 residues long. Per the germline V gene, CDR1 is SNHLY and CDR2 is FYNNEI. As DNA, the CDR3 is TGTGCCAGCAGGGACAGGGGATTCTATGGCTACACCTTC. Translated: CASRDRGFYGYTF.

This rearrangement joins TRBV10-3 to TRBJ2-7, with 11 bases matching TRBD2. V gave up 2 bases and J gave up 3 bases; unmatched junction bases: 6. Looked up from germline, CDR1 is ENHRY and CDR2 is SYGVKD. The CDR3 totals 16 residues. The CDR3 DNA is TGTGCCATCAGTGAGCCGGGACTAGCGGCGTACTACGAGCAGTACTTC. This gives the protein CAISEPGLAAYYEQYF.

This chain connects TRBV5-1 to TRBJ1-2; 10 positions match TRBD1. Unmatched junction bases numbered 13, after V lost 4 bases and J lost 7 bases. This CDR3 is built from 16 residues. Germline loops: CDR1 SGHRS, CDR2 YFSETQ. Here the CDR3 reads CASSPAPRTGGGGYTF. The CDR3 coding sequence is TGCGCCAGCAGCCCGGCGCCCCGGACAGGGGGTGGTGGCTACACCTTC.

The chain is built from TRBV7-6 and TRBJ2-7, with D possibly TRBD1 on 6 matching bases. V lost 5 bases and J 2 bases, leaving 10 bases between the germline ends. The CDR3 contains 13 residues. Germline-derived CDR1 and CDR2 are SGHVS and FNYEAQ. The chain's CDR3 is CASSRDTPYEQYF. Written as DNA, the CDR3 is TGTGCCAGCAGCCGGGACACACCCTACGAGCAGTACTTC.